The sequence of this TCR beta chain was determined in a study of human thymus T cells. Thymus specimens were resections from corrective heart surgery. Finnish infants who were healthy and having corrective surgery for congenital heart defects made up the donors. Measured with immunoSEQ multiplex PCR; TCRdb has only the in-frame clones, and not every one. The sample records tens of thousands of clones, just over 95% being singletons. Germline CDR1 reads ENHRY; CDR2 reads SYGVKD. The CDR3 consists of 19 residues. V dropped 4 bases and J dropped 5; count of bases not matched to a gene: 18. The rearrangement links TRBV10-3 to TRBJ2-2; 8 bases align to TRBD1. What was sequenced was thymus tissue. The source of this sequence is a boy younger than two with a congenital heart defect but otherwise immunologically healthy. The CDR3 nucleotides read TGTGCCATCAGTGCTTGGTCTTTTGGAAGACAGGGGAGGACCGGGGAGCTGTTTTTT. As protein: CAISAWSFGRQGRTGELFF.